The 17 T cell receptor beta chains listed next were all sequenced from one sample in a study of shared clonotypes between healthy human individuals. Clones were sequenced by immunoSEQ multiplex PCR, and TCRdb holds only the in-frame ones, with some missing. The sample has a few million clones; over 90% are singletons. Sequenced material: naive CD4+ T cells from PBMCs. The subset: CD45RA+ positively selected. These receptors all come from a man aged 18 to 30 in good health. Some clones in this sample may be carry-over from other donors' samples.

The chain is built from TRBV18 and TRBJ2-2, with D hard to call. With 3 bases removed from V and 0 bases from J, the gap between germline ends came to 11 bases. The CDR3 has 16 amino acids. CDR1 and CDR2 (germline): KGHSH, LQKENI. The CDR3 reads CASSPVVAANTGELFF. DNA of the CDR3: TGTGCCAGCTCACCGGTGGTGGCGGCGAACACCGGGGAGCTGTTTTTT.

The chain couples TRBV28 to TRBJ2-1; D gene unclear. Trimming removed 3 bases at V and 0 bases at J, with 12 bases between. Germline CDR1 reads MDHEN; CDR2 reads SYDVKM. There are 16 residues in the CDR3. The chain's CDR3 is CASSFLVGSSYNEQFF. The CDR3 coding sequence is TGTGCCAGCAGTTTCCTCGTGGGCAGCTCCTACAATGAGCAGTTCTTC.

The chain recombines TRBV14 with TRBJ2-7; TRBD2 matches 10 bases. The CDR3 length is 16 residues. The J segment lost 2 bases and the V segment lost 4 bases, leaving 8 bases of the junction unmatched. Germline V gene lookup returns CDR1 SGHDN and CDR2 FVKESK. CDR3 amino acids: CASSPLIAGGAYEQYF. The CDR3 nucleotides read TGTGCCAGCAGCCCCTTAATAGCGGGAGGCGCCTACGAGCAGTACTTC.

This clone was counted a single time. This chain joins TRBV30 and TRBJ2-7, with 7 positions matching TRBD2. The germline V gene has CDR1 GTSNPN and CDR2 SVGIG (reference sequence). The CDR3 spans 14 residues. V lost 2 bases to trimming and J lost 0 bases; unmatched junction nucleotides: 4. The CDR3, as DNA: TGTGCCTGGAGTAGCGGGGTGGGCTCCTACGAGCAGTACTTC. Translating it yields CAWSSGVGSYEQYF. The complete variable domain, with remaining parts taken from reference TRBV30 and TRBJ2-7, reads SQTIHQWPATLVQPVGSPLSLECTVEGTSNPNLYWYRQAAGRGLQLLFYSVGIGQISSEVPQNLSASRPQDRQFILSSKKLLLSDSGFYLCAWSSGVGSYEQYFGPGTRLTVT.

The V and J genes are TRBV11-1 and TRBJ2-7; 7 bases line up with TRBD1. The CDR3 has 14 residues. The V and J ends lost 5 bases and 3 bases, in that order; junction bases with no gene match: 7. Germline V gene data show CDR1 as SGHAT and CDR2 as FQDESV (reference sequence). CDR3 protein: CASSQGRQGYEQYF. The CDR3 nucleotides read TGTGCCAGCAGCCAGGGGAGACAGGGCTACGAGCAGTACTTC.

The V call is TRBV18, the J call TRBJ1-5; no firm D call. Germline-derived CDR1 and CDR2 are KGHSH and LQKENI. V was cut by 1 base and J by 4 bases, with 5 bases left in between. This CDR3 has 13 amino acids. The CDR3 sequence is CASSPLLNQPQHF. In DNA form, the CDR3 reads TGTGCCAGCTCACCACTCTTGAATCAGCCCCAGCATTTT.

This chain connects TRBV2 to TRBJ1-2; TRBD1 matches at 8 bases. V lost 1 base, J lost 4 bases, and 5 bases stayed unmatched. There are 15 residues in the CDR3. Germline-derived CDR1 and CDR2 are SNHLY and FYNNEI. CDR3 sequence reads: CASSEEAGGSYGYTF. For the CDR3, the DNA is TGTGCCAGCAGTGAAGAGGCAGGGGGCAGCTATGGCTACACCTTC.

The CDR3 spells CASSIAGQGLHEQYF. The CDR3 DNA reads as TGTGCCAGTAGTATAGCGGGACAGGGTCTACACGAGCAGTACTTC. The chain recombines TRBV19 with TRBJ2-7; 9 bases match TRBD1. This CDR3 region has 15 residues. Looked up from germline, CDR1 is LNHDA and CDR2 is SQIVND (reference sequence). J was trimmed by 5 bases and V by 1 base; bases with no gene match: 6.

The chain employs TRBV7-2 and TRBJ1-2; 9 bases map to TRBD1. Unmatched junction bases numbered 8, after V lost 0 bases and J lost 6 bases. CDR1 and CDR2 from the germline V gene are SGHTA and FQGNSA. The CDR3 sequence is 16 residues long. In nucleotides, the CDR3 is TGTGCCAGCAGCTTAGCGGCTACAGGGGGCTGGGATGGCTACACCTTC. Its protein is CASSLAATGGWDGYTF.

CDR3 coding DNA: TGTGCCAGCAGCTTAGGTTCTGAGACCCAGTACTTC. Its protein product is CASSLGSETQYF. V usage is TRBV11-3 and J usage is TRBJ2-5; D uncertain. The CDR3 is 12 residues long. The V end lost 1 base, the J end lost 5 bases, and 5 bases lay between the germline ends. CDR1 and CDR2 from the germline V gene are SGHNT and YENEEA.

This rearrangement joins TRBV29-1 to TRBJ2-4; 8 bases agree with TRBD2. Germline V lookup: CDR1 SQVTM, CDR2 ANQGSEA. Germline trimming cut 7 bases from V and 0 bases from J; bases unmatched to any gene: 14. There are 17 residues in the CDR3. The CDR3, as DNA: TGCAGCGCCCTAGGGGCGGGAGGACCCCTAGCCAAAAACATTCAGTACTTC. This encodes CSALGAGGPLAKNIQYF.

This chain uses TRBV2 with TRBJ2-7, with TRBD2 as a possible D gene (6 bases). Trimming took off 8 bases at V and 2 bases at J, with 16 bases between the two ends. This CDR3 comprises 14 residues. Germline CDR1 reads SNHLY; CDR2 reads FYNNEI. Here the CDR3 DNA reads TGTGCCAGCGCGGGGAGACCCGCAACCTACGAGCAGTACTTC. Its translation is CASAGRPATYEQYF.

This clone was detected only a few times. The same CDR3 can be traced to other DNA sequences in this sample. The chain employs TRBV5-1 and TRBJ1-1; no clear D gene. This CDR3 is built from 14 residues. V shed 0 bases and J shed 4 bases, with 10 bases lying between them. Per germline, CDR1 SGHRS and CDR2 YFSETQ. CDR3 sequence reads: CASSLVRGLTEAFF. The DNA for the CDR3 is TGCGCCAGCAGCTTGGTGAGAGGGCTCACTGAAGCTTTCTTT.

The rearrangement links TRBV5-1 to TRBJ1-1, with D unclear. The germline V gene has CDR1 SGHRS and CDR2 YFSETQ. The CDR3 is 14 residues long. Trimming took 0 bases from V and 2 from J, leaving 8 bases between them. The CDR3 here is CASSLEWGNTEAFF. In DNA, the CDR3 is TGCGCCAGCAGCTTGGAATGGGGTAACACTGAAGCTTTCTTT.

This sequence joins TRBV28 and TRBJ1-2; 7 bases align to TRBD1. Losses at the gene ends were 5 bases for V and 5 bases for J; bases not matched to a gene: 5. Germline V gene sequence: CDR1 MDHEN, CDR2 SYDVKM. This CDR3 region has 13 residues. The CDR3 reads CASSPLQGYGYTF. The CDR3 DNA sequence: TGTGCCAGCAGTCCCCTACAGGGGTATGGCTACACCTTC.

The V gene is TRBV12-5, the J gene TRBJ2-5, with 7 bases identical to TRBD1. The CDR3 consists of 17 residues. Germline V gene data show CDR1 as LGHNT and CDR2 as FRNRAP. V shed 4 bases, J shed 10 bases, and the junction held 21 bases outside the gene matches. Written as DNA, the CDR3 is TGTGCTAGTGGTTCGATAAAACCCGGGACAGACAAGAGGAGCCAGTACTTC. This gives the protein CASGSIKPGTDKRSQYF. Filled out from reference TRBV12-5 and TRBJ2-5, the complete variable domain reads DARVTQTPRHKVTEMGQEVTMRCQPILGHNTVFWYRQTMMQGLELLAYFRNRAPLDDSGMPKDRFSAEMPDATLATLKIQPSEPRDSAVYFCASGSIKPGTDKRSQYFGPGTRLLVL.

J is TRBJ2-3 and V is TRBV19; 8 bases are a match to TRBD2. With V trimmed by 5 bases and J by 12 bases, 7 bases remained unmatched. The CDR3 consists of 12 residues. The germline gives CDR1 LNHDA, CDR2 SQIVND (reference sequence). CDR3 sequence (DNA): TGTGCCAGTAGTCCGCAGCGGGAGCCTCAGTATTTT. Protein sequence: CASSPQREPQYF.